A selection of T cell receptor beta chains follows, all from one sample in a study of T cell changes during pregnancy in multiple sclerosis. This table comes from immunoSEQ multiplex PCR, and its TCRdb copy is limited to in-frame clones, with some not included. Of approximately 61,000 clones detected, under 95% appear once; the ten largest clones hold about 3.7%. The sample here was peripheral blood, taken after pregnancy. Source of these receptors: a female donor in good health, enrolled as a control in a pregnancy study. The CDR3 runs from the conserved cysteine through the conserved F or W. Each record gives: V gene, CDR3 length, J gene, D gene, clone size, CDR3 DNA, CDR3 protein. A D gene is named only where the DNA matches it firmly. Size is omitted from some rows. Given values are once, few, many or a class for expanded clones.

v_gene: TRBV28; len: 14; j_gene: TRBJ1-5; d_gene: -; abundance: -; CDR3nt: TGTGCCAGCAGCCCCCGGCAGGGATATCAGCCCCAGCATTTT; CDR3aa: CASSPRQGYQPQHF
v_gene: TRBV2; len: 12; j_gene: TRBJ2-7; d_gene: -; abundance: once; CDR3nt: TGTGCCAGCAGCCCCGGGGTTGACCATCCAAACTTC; CDR3aa: CASSPGVDHPNF
v_gene: TRBV7-8; len: 15; j_gene: TRBJ1-1; d_gene: -; abundance: -; CDR3nt: TGTGCCAGCAGCTTAGCCAGGACTGTCAGCACTGAAGCTTTCTTT; CDR3aa: CASSLARTVSTEAFF
v_gene: TRBV19; len: 15; j_gene: TRBJ1-4; d_gene: TRBD1; abundance: -; CDR3nt: TGTGCCAGTAGTCCCCGGGACAGAACTAATGAAAAACTGTTTTTT; CDR3aa: CASSPRDRTNEKLFF
v_gene: TRBV7-9; len: 16; j_gene: TRBJ1-2; d_gene: -; abundance: -; CDR3nt: TGTGCCAGCAGCTTTTGGTCCCGGGAGGGTAACTATGGCTACACCTTC; CDR3aa: CASSFWSREGNYGYTF
v_gene: TRBV19; len: 16; j_gene: TRBJ2-2; d_gene: TRBD2; abundance: -; CDR3nt: TGTGCCAGTAGTCCATTAGCGGGGGCCAACACCGGGGAGCTGTTTTTT; CDR3aa: CASSPLAGANTGELFF
v_gene: TRBV28; len: 12; j_gene: TRBJ1-2; d_gene: -; abundance: -; CDR3nt: TGTGCCAGCAGTTTACAGGGCTATGGCTACACCTTC; CDR3aa: CASSLQGYGYTF
v_gene: TRBV19; len: 13; j_gene: TRBJ1-1; d_gene: TRBD1; abundance: once; CDR3nt: TGTGCCAGTAGTATTAACAGGGGGCGAAACGCTTTCTTT; CDR3aa: CASSINRGRNAFF
v_gene: TRBV5-1; len: 15; j_gene: TRBJ2-2; d_gene: TRBD1; abundance: few; CDR3nt: TGCGCCAGCAGGAAGGGACAGGAACCCACCGGGGAGCTGTTTTTT; CDR3aa: CASRKGQEPTGELFF
v_gene: TRBV18; len: 15; j_gene: TRBJ2-5; d_gene: -; abundance: -; CDR3nt: TGTGCCAGCTCACCATACTATGGACAGCAAGAGACCCAGTACTTC; CDR3aa: CASSPYYGQQETQYF
v_gene: TRBV12-5; len: 13; j_gene: TRBJ2-7; d_gene: -; abundance: -; CDR3nt: TGTGCTAGTGCCTCACCCCCGTTTAGCGAGCAGTACTTC; CDR3aa: CASASPPFSEQYF
v_gene: TRBV27; len: 14; j_gene: TRBJ1-5; d_gene: -; abundance: -; CDR3nt: TGTGCCAGCAGTTACAGGGACGGCAATCAGCCCCAGCATTTT; CDR3aa: CASSYRDGNQPQHF
v_gene: TRBV6-1; len: 13; j_gene: TRBJ1-5; d_gene: -; abundance: -; CDR3nt: TGTGCCAGCAGTGAAAGACAGAATCAGCCCCAGCATTTT; CDR3aa: CASSERQNQPQHF
v_gene: TRBV5-1; len: 16; j_gene: TRBJ2-3; d_gene: TRBD2; abundance: -; CDR3nt: TGCGCCAGCAGCCTCCCAGCGGGGGGGGGTACAGATACGCAGTATTTT; CDR3aa: CASSLPAGGGTDTQYF
v_gene: TRBV18; len: 15; j_gene: TRBJ1-2; d_gene: -; abundance: -; CDR3nt: TGTGCCAGCTCACCACCCGAGCGGGCAGACTATGGCTACACCTTC; CDR3aa: CASSPPERADYGYTF
v_gene: TRBV25-1; len: 15; j_gene: TRBJ1-1; d_gene: TRBD1; abundance: few; CDR3nt: TGTGCCAGCAGTAAATCTCGGACAGGGAGCACTGAAGCTTTCTTT; CDR3aa: CASSKSRTGSTEAFF
v_gene: TRBV12-5; len: 17; j_gene: TRBJ2-7; d_gene: TRBD2; abundance: -; CDR3nt: TGTGCTAGTGGTTTGGTACTAGGCGGGGGGGATCCCTACGAGCAGTACTTC; CDR3aa: CASGLVLGGGDPYEQYF
v_gene: TRBV5-1; len: 14; j_gene: TRBJ2-7; d_gene: TRBD1; abundance: -; CDR3nt: TGCGCCAGCAGCCTTTCCGGGACAGACTACGAGCAGTACTTC; CDR3aa: CASSLSGTDYEQYF
v_gene: TRBV11-2; len: 11; j_gene: TRBJ1-1; d_gene: -; abundance: -; CDR3nt: TGTGCCAGCAGCCGTGAGGTTGAAGCTTTCTTT; CDR3aa: CASSREVEAFF
v_gene: TRBV7-2; len: 15; j_gene: TRBJ1-2; d_gene: TRBD1; abundance: -; CDR3nt: TGTGCCAGCAGCTCGCCGGACAGGGGCGAGGTTGGCTACACCTTC; CDR3aa: CASSSPDRGEVGYTF
v_gene: TRBV7-9; len: 14; j_gene: TRBJ2-1; d_gene: TRBD2; abundance: -; CDR3nt: TGTGCCAGCAGCGGGGGACTAACTTACAATGAGCAGTTCTTC; CDR3aa: CASSGGLTYNEQFF
v_gene: TRBV7-2; len: 11; j_gene: TRBJ2-7; d_gene: TRBD1; abundance: -; CDR3nt: TGTGCCAGCAGCCGCCTGGACAGGGAGTACTTC; CDR3aa: CASSRLDREYF
v_gene: TRBV7-9; len: 13; j_gene: TRBJ2-1; d_gene: -; abundance: -; CDR3nt: TGTGCCAGCAGCTTAGAGAGGCAGAATGAGCAGTTCTTC; CDR3aa: CASSLERQNEQFF